The rows below give T cell receptor beta chains drawn from one sample of a study of OX40 agonist ivuxolimab in advanced cancers. Assay: immunoSEQ multiplex PCR; the TCRdb copy retains only in-frame clones and omits some. The repertoire holds about 62,000 clones, with more than 65% as singletons. The sample in question was CD4+ or CD8+ T cells sorted from blood, obtained in a trial of the OX40 agonist ivuxolimab. All receptors derive from an adult with an advanced solid tumor such as melanoma, head and neck, liver or kidney cancer. Each CDR3 is given with its conserved first and last residue. The D gene is left open where the match is weak. Clone sizes are given selectively: once, few, many, or a class where the clone is expanded.

cdr3_nt cdr3_aa clone_size v_call d_call j_call
TGTGCCAGCAGCCTCCTAGCGGGAGGCACAGATACGCAGTATTTT CASSLLAGGTDTQYF . TRBV7-9 TRBD2 TRBJ2-3
TGTGCCAGCACGTCGGGACAAAACTCTGGAAACACCATATATTTT CASTSGQNSGNTIYF . TRBV19 . TRBJ1-3
TGTGCCAGCGCTGTTTTCCTGAAGAACACTGAAGCTTTCTTT CASAVFLKNTEAFF . TRBV11-1 . TRBJ1-1
TGTGCCAGCAGTCCCGGACTAGCGGGATCGTTCTTC CASSPGLAGSFF once TRBV27 TRBD2 TRBJ2-1
TGTGCCACCAGCAGGGACAGGGAAAACTATGGCTACACCTTC CATSRDRENYGYTF . TRBV15 TRBD1 TRBJ1-2
TGTGCCAGCAGTTTATTTAATTCCGTACCGTTGGGGGGGGCAGCTTTCTTT CASSLFNSVPLGGAAFF . TRBV28 . TRBJ1-1
TGTGCCAGCAGCCGCCTTGAGGGGGGAAACGAGCAGTACTTC CASSRLEGGNEQYF . TRBV6-5 . TRBJ2-7
TGTGCCAGCAGGTCCCGGGACAGGGACAATGAGCAGTTCTTC CASRSRDRDNEQFF . TRBV6-1 TRBD1 TRBJ2-1
TGTGCCAGCAGTGAAAGGCAGGGGCAAGAGACCCAGTACTTC CASSERQGQETQYF . TRBV25-1 . TRBJ2-5
TGTGCCAGTAGAGGAGGGTTCTCTGGAAACACCATATATTTT CASRGGFSGNTIYF . TRBV19 . TRBJ1-3